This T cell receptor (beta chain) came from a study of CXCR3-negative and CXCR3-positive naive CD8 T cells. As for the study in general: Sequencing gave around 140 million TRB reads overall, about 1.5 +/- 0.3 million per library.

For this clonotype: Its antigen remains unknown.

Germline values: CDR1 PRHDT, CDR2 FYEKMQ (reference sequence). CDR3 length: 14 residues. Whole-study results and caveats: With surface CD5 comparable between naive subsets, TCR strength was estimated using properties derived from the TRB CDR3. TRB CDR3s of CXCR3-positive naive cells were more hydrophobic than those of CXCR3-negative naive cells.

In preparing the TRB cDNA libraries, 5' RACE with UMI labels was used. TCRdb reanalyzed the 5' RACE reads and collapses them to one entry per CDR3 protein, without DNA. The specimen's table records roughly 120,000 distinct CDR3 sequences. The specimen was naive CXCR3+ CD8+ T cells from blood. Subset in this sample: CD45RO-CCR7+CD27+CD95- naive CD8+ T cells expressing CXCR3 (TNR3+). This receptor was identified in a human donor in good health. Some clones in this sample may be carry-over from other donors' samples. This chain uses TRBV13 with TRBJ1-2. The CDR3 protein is CASSLEAGGYGYTF.